The T cell receptor (beta chain) described here comes from a study of blood T cell repertoires in COVID-19. Whole-study context: Some COVID-19 samples were acute and others convalescent; all came from the United States, Italy and Spain. Nucleic acid was either cDNA or gDNA, and it came from T cells, B-cell-depleted T cells, or PBMCs.

Here immunoSEQ multiplex PCR was the method, and the copy in TCRdb shows in-frame clones only, minus some. The repertoire consists of 130,000 or so clones, with around 87% occurring once and the leading ten covering less than 2.5%. Trimming at V came to 3 bases and at J to 0 bases, leaving 2 bases not matched to a gene. CDR3 size: 15 residues. Germline lookup yields CDR1 SEHNR and CDR2 FQNEAQ (reference sequence). Sequencing used peripheral blood. This chain joins TRBV7-9 and TRBJ1-2; 9 nucleotides line up with TRBD1. The sequence derives from a man between 65 and 79 years old with active COVID-19. The CDR3 region has the DNA TGTGCCAGCAGCTTTAGACAGGGGGCTAACTATGGCTACACCTTC. Protein sequence: CASSFRQGANYGYTF.